Listed here are 21 T cell receptor beta chains from one sample, sequenced in a study of T-cell reconstitution after alpha-beta-depleted transplantation in children. This sample's TCRbeta library carried unique molecular identifier barcodes. In TCRdb, the PCR reads were re-called with MiXCR into one record per CDR3 protein. Counted here are roughly 490,000 distinct CDR3 sequences, more than 9.5% occurring once; the ten biggest clones make up 12% to 15%. The source material was PBMCs, mostly from graft donor cells, sampled 180 days after TCRalphabeta/CD19-depleted stem cell transplant. The receptor set was obtained from a female patient aged 2-9 years who had a stem cell transplant for aplastic anemia, so the T cells may come from the graft donor.

V usage is TRBV9 and J usage is TRBJ2-7; weak D call: TRBD1 (7 bases). CDR3 length: 16 amino acids. Germline values: CDR1 SGDLS, CDR2 YYNGEE. The V and J ends lost 0 bases and 4 bases respectively, with 17 bases between them. DNA for the CDR3: TGTGCCAGCAGCGTAGAAGGAGGGGGCGCTTCTTACGAGCAGTACTTC. It specifies CASSVEGGGASYEQYF.

V is TRBV29-1 and J is TRBJ2-1, with 9 bases lining up with TRBD2. There are 16 residues in the CDR3. CDR1 is SQVTM, CDR2 ANQGSEA, per germline. Trimming cost V 4 bases and J 2 bases; bases outside gene matches: 9. The chain's CDR3 is CSVAERLAVTYNEQFF. CDR3 nucleotide sequence: TGCAGCGTTGCGGAGAGACTAGCGGTTACCTACAATGAGCAGTTCTTC.

This clonotype was detected a few times. The rearrangement links TRBV5-1 to TRBJ2-7, with D possibly matching TRBD1 (6 bases). The CDR3 runs 13 residues. V was clipped by 6 bases and J by 1 base, with 11 bases between them. Germline assignment: CDR1 SGHRS and CDR2 YFSETQ. CDR3 loop: CASTPTGSYEQYF. CDR3 nucleotides: TGCGCCAGCACCCCGACAGGTTCCTACGAGCAGTACTTC. The variable domain in full, with the rest retrieved from reference TRBV5-1 and TRBJ2-7, is KAGVTQTPRYLIKTRGQQVTLSCSPISGHRSVSWYQQTPGQGLQFLFEYFSETQRNKGNFPGRFSGRQFSNSRSEMNVSTLELGDSALYLCASTPTGSYEQYFGPGTRLTVT.

This clonotype occurred a few times. V is TRBV7-2 and J is TRBJ2-3; D unresolved. V shed 6 bases and J shed 0 bases, with 4 bases lying between them. Germline CDR1 is SGHTA and CDR2 is FQGNSA. The CDR3 loop spans 12 amino acids. The CDR3 spells CASRVSTDTQYF. In nucleotides, the CDR3 is TGTGCCAGCAGGGTTAGCACAGATACGCAGTATTTT.

The chain combines TRBV6-2 or TRBV6-3 with TRBJ2-1; D may be TRBD1 (6 bases). This CDR3 spans 15 amino acids. V dropped 0 bases and J dropped 9 bases, with 15 bases sitting between them. The germline V gene has CDR1 MNHEY and CDR2 SVGEGT. Here the CDR3 DNA reads TGTGCCAGCAGTTACTCGACGACCACAGGGACTGAGCAGTTCTTC. Protein sequence: CASSYSTTTGTEQFF.

The chain carries TRBV6-1 and TRBJ2-1; possibly TRBD2 for D (6 bases). CDR1 is MNHNS and CDR2 is SASEGT in the germline V gene. The CDR3 totals 15 residues. Deletions cut 6 bases from V and 0 bases from J, with 12 bases between. In nucleotides, the CDR3 is TGTGCCAGCAGGCAGCGGGTTGACTCCTACAATGAGCAGTTCTTC. Protein product: CASRQRVDSYNEQFF.

This chain joins TRBV4-3 and TRBJ2-1, with TRBD1 matching over 9 bases. The CDR3 spans 18 residues. The trim removed 2 bases at V and 4 bases at J, leaving 12 bases unmatched. From germline, CDR1 is LGHNA and CDR2 YSLEER. This CDR3 is CASSQKRPHRGPYNEQFF. The CDR3 DNA reads as TGCGCCAGCAGCCAAAAGAGACCTCACAGGGGGCCTTACAATGAGCAGTTCTTC.

V and J are TRBV6-2 or TRBV6-3 and TRBJ2-1, with 10 nucleotides matching TRBD2. The CDR3 runs to 15 residues. Per germline, CDR1 MNHEY and CDR2 SVGEGT. V gave up 5 bases and J gave up 5 bases; unmatched junction bases: 6. The CDR3 DNA reads TGTGCCAGCAGTACACTAGCGGGGCAAGACAATGAGCAGTTCTTC. This codes for CASSTLAGQDNEQFF.

V gene TRBV7-9 combines with J gene TRBJ1-1; D remains unclear. The V and J ends lost 1 base and 4 bases respectively, with 10 bases between them. Germline V gene data show CDR1 as SEHNR and CDR2 as FQNEAQ (reference sequence). The CDR3 has 14 residues. The CDR3 region has the DNA TGTGCCAGCAGCTTAGATAGGGCACTCACTGAAGCTTTCTTT. It translates to CASSLDRALTEAFF.

The gene calls are TRBV12-3 or TRBV12-4 and TRBJ1-1, with 7 bases identical to TRBD1. CDR3 length equals 16 residues. The V segment lost 3 bases and the J segment 1 base; nucleotides outside the gene matches: 8. The CDR3 spells CASSFQWGQKNTEAFF. CDR3 nucleotides: TGTGCCAGCAGTTTCCAGTGGGGACAGAAGAACACTGAAGCTTTCTTT.

V is TRBV12-3 or TRBV12-4 and J is TRBJ2-5, with a tentative D call TRBD1 (6 bases). The CDR3 has 15 residues. The V end was cut by 5 bases, the J end by 2 bases, with 15 bases between. As DNA, the CDR3 is TGTGCCAGCAGTCACAGGACGGGACAACAAGAGACCCAGTACTTC. Protein product: CASSHRTGQQETQYF.

This clonotype occurred a few times. The chain is built from TRBV12-3 or TRBV12-4 and TRBJ1-2; D unclear. The CDR3 extends over 14 amino acids. The germline V and J ends were trimmed by 5 bases and 3 bases, with 13 bases remaining between them. The CDR3 is CASSSLGRDYGYTF. DNA for the CDR3: TGTGCCAGCAGTAGTTTAGGGAGGGACTATGGCTACACCTTC.

The chain is built from TRBV11-3 and TRBJ2-1; D gene uncertain. Germline CDR1 SGHNT, CDR2 YENEEA. V dropped 6 bases and J dropped 3 bases, with 15 bases sitting between them. CDR3 length: 15 residues. The CDR3 protein is CASRPWGIFYNEQFF. The CDR3 DNA sequence: TGTGCCAGCAGGCCGTGGGGAATATTCTACAATGAGCAGTTCTTC.

The J gene is TRBJ2-7, the V gene TRBV5-8, with TRBD1 identical over 9 bases. The CDR3 is 16 amino acids. Germline V CDR1 and CDR2: SGHTS, YDEGEE. Trimming took 5 bases from V and 2 from J; bases not matched to a gene: 11. The DNA of the CDR3 is TGTGCCAGCAGAGCCGACGGGACAGGGTTAACCTACGAGCAGTACGTC. It specifies CASRADGTGLTYEQYV.

There are a few counts of this clonotype. The V gene is TRBV28, the J gene TRBJ1-5; the D gene is possibly TRBD1 (5 bases). This CDR3 has 16 residues. The V and J ends lost 6 bases and 3 bases respectively, with 18 bases between them. Germline V gives CDR1 MDHEN, CDR2 SYDVKM. The CDR3 reads CASSLGGGPTNQPQHF. Here the CDR3 DNA reads TGTGCCAGCAGCCTTGGGGGGGGTCCTACCAATCAGCCCCAGCATTTT.

This clonotype was picked up many times. The chain employs TRBV19 and TRBJ1-4; D might be TRBD1 (6 bases). Trimming took 5 bases from V and 8 from J, leaving 15 bases between them. From germline, CDR1 is LNHDA and CDR2 SQIVND (reference sequence). The CDR3 is 14 amino acids. CDR3 bases: TGTGCCAGTAGTCTCCGGACAGAGGCCGAAAAACTGTTTTTT. This codes for CASSLRTEAEKLFF.

This chain links TRBV5-8 with TRBJ2-3, with 7 positions matching TRBD1. The CDR3 consists of 15 residues. V dropped 4 bases and J dropped 2; count of bases not matched to a gene: 7. Looked up from germline, CDR1 is SGHTS and CDR2 is YDEGEE. The CDR3 region has the DNA TGTGCCAGCAGCACCGGACAGGCTTTCACAGATACGCAGTATTTT. The encoded protein is CASSTGQAFTDTQYF.

V gene TRBV6-2 or TRBV6-3 combines with J gene TRBJ2-1; tentatively, D is TRBD1 or TRBD2 (6 bases each). The length of the CDR3 is 17 residues. Trimming took 2 bases from V and 4 from J, leaving 18 bases between them. Germline V CDR1 and CDR2: MNHEY, SVGEGT. CDR3 protein: CASSYPLTRRGYNEQFF. The CDR3 DNA is TGTGCCAGCAGTTACCCCCTAACTAGGAGGGGGTACAATGAGCAGTTCTTC.

This clonotype was found a few times. This rearrangement joins TRBV29-1 to TRBJ2-7, with a weak D call TRBD1 (6 bases). The CDR3 covers 12 residues. Deletions cut 4 bases from V and 4 bases from J, with 11 bases between. Germline V CDR1 and CDR2: SQVTM, ANQGSEA. The CDR3 sequence is CSVASRGYEQYF. Here the CDR3 DNA reads TGCAGCGTTGCCAGCAGGGGATACGAGCAGTACTTC.

This clonotype was detected a few times. The chain links TRBV12-3 or TRBV12-4 to TRBJ2-1; 10 bases are shared with TRBD2. V was clipped by 6 bases and J by 5 bases; unmatched bases: 7. The CDR3 has 15 amino acids. CDR3 bases: TGTGCCAGCAGCCTAGCGGGGGAGGGGCACAATGAGCAGTTCTTC. Translating gives CASSLAGEGHNEQFF.

This clonotype has just a few counts. This sequence joins TRBV7-2 and TRBJ2-1; possible D gene TRBD2, 5 bases. V was trimmed by 4 bases and J by 2 bases, leaving 12 bases between them. The CDR3 has 15 residues. Germline V gene sequence: CDR1 SGHTA, CDR2 FQGNSA. The CDR3 bases are TGTGCCAGCAGCTCTCTAGCCCAAACCTACAATGAGCAGTTCTTC. It encodes CASSSLAQTYNEQFF. Full variable domain (remainder filled in from reference TRBV7-2 and TRBJ2-1): GAGVSQSPSNKVTEKGKDVELRCDPISGHTALYWYRQSLGQGLEFLIYFQGNSAPDKSGLPSDRFSAERTGGSVSTLTIQRTQQEDSAVYLCASSSLAQTYNEQFFGPGTRLTVL.